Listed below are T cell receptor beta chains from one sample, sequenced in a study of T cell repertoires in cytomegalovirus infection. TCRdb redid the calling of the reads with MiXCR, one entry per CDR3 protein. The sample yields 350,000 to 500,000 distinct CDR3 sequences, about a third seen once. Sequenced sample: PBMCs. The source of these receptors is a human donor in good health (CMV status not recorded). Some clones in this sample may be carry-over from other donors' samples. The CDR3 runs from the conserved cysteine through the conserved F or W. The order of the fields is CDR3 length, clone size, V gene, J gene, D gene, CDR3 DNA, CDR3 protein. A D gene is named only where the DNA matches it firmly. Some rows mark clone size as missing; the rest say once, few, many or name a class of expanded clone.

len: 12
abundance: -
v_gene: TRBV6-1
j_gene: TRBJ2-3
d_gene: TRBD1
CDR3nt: TGTGCCAGCAGTGGCTGGACAGGTACGCAGTATTTT
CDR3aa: CASSGWTGTQYF

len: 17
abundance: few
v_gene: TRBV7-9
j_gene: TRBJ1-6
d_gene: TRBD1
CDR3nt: TGTGCCAGCAGCCCTAGGGGCGGACAGGGAGCCAATTCACCCCTCCACTTT
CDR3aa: CASSPRGGQGANSPLHF

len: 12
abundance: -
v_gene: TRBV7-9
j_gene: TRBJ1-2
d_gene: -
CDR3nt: TGTGCCAGCAGCTTAGGTGTTCCTGGCTACACCTTC
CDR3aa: CASSLGVPGYTF

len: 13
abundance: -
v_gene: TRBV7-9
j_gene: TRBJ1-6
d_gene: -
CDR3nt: TGTGCCAGCGGAACGGATTATAATTCACCCCTCCACTTT
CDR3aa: CASGTDYNSPLHF

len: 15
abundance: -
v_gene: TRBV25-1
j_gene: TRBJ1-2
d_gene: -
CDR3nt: TGTGCCAGCAGGGATCGGGACACCCAAGGATATGGCTACACCTTC
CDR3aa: CASRDRDTQGYGYTF

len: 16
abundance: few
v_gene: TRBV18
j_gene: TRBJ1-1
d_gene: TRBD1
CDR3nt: TGTGCCAGCTCAACCTTGACAGGGAAGCTCAAAACTGAAGCTTTCTTT
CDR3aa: CASSTLTGKLKTEAFF

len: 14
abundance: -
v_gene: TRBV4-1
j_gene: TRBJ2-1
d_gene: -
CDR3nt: TGCGCCAGCAGCCAAGACGCAGGGTATGGTGAGCAGCTCTTC
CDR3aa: CASSQDAGYGEQLF

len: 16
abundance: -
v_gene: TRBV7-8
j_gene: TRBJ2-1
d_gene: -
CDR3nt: TGTGCCAGCAGCCCTAGTGGGCTGGCGGGCTACAATGAGCAGTTCTTC
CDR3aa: CASSPSGLAGYNEQFF

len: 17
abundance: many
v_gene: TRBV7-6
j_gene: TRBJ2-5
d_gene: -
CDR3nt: TGTGCCAGCAGCTTAGCAGGGGGGCTGCTGCGGGGGGAGACCCAGTACTTC
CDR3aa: CASSLAGGLLRGETQYF

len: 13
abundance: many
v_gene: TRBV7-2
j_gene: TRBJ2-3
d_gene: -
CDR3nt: TGTGCCAGCAGCTTAGCTTCGGTAGATACGCAGTATTTT
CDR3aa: CASSLASVDTQYF

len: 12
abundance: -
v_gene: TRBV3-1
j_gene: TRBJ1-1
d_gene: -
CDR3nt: TGTGCCAGCAGCTCTACACCCCCTGAAGCTTTCTTT
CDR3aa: CASSSTPPEAFF

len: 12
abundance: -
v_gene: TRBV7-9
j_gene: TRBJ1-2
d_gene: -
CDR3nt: TGTGCCAGCAGCTTAATGTGGGACGGCTACACCTTC
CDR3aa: CASSLMWDGYTF

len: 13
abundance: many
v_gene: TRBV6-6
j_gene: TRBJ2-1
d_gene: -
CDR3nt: TGTGCCAGCAGCGCCCGGAGGTGGGATGAGCAGTTCTTC
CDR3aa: CASSARRWDEQFF

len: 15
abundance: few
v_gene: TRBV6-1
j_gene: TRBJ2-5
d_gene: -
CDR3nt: TGTGCCAGCAGTGAAGGTATTCGGAGTGAAGAGACCCAGTACTTC
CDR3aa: CASSEGIRSEETQYF

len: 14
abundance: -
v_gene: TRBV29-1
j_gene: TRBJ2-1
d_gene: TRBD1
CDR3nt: TGCAGCGTTGAGGCCACCGACAGGGGCAATGAGCAGTTCTTC
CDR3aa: CSVEATDRGNEQFF

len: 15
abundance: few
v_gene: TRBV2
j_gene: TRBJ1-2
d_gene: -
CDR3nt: TGTGCCAGCCGCAGACAACTCACCGCGGAACATGGCTACACCTTC
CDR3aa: CASRRQLTAEHGYTF

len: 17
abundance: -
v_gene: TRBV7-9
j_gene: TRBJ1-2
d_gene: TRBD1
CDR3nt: TGTGCCAGCAGCTATCATACGGGGGGACAGGGGAACTATGGCTACACCTTC
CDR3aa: CASSYHTGGQGNYGYTF

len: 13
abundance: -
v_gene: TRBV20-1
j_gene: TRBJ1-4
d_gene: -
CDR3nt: TGCAGTGCTAGTAGGGGTACTAATGAAAAACTGTTTTTT
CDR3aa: CSASRGTNEKLFF

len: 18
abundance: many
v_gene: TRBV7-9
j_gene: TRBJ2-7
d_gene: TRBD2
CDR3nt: TGTGCCAGCAGCCCTAACTCCGGGACTAGCGGACCTTCCTACGAGCAGTACTTC
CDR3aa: CASSPNSGTSGPSYEQYF

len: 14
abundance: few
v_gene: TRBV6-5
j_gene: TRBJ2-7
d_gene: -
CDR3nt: TGTGCCAGCAGTTACTCGATAGGATTGGGCGAGCAGTACTTC
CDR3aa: CASSYSIGLGEQYF

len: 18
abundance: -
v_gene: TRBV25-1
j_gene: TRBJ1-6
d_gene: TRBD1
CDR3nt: TGTGCCAGCAGGGGACAGGGGGTCCGGAGCTCCTATAATTCACCCCTCCACTTT
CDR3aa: CASRGQGVRSSYNSPLHF

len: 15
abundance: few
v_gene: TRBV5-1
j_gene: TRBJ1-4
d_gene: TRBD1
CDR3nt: TGCGCCAGCAGAACCGGGACAGGCATTAATGAAAAACTGTTTTTT
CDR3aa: CASRTGTGINEKLFF

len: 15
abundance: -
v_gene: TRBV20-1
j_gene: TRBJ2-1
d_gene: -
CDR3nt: TGCAGTGCTACAACTCGATCCGTCGGTGTCGATGAGCAGTTCTTC
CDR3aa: CSATTRSVGVDEQFF

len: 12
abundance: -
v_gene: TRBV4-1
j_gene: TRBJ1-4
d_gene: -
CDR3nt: TGCGCCAGCAGCCAATCCAGGGAAAAACTGTTTTTT
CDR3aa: CASSQSREKLFF

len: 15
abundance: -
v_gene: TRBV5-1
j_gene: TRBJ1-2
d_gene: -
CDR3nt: TGCGCCAGCAGCTTGGAAGCGGGGGCTGGCTATGGCTACACCTTC
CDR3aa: CASSLEAGAGYGYTF

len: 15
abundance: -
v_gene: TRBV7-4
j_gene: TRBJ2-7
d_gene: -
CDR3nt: TGTGCCAGCAGCAACGGCCAGGACATCACCTACGAGCAGTACTTC
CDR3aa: CASSNGQDITYEQYF

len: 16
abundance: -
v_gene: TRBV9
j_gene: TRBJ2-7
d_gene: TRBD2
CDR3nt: TGTGCCAGCAGCGTAGGGCTAGCGGGCTCCCGCCACGAGCAGTACTTC
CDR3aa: CASSVGLAGSRHEQYF